This TCR beta chain is from a study of T-cell memory formation after mild COVID-19. Germline-derived CDR1 and CDR2 are LNHDA and SQIVND (reference sequence). J gave up 6 bases and V 5 bases, and 13 bases lay outside the gene matches. The CDR3 extends over 16 amino acids. TCRdb re-analysed the 5' RACE reads in MiXCR, keeping a single row per CDR3 protein. Here the sample spans almost 550,000 distinct CDR3 sequences, just over 20% being singletons. This TCR was sampled from an adult woman who had mild COVID-19 (a few samples of this study predate the infection). Cell type and time point are not known. The sequenced material came from PBMCs or a T cell subset sorted from them (not recorded which). The chain joins TRBV19 to TRBJ2-1, with 7 nucleotides matching TRBD2. The CDR3 coding sequence is TGTGCCAGTAGTCTCGTGGCGGGAGATCGAAGCAATGAGCAGTTCTTC. This codes for CASSLVAGDRSNEQFF.